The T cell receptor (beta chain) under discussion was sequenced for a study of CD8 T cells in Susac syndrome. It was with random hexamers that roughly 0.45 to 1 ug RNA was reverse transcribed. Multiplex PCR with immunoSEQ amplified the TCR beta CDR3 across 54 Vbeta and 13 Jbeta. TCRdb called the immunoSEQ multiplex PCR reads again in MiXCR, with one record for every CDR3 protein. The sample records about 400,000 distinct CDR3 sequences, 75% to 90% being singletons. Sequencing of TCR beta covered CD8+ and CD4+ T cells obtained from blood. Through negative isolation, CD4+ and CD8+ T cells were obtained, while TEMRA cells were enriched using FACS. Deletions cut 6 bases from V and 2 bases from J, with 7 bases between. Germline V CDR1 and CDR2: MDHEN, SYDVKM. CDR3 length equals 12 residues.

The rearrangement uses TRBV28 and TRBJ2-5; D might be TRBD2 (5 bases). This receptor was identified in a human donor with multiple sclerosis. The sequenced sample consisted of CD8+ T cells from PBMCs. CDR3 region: CASRTTQETQYF. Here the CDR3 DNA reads TGTGCCAGCAGGACTACTCAAGAGACCCAGTACTTC.